A selection of T cell receptor beta chains follows, all from one sample in a study of T cell changes during pregnancy in multiple sclerosis. Generated by immunoSEQ multiplex PCR, the TCRdb table keeps only in-frame clones and is missing some. The sample holds around 69,000 clones; approximately 94% are singletons and the top ten take 1% to 1.5%. The sequences come from peripheral blood, collected in the third trimester of pregnancy. All receptors derive from a female donor with multiple sclerosis, enrolled in a pregnancy study. Each CDR3 is given with its conserved first and last residue. D genes are given only for firm matches. Rows may omit the clone size; those that give it use once, few, many or a size class.

>TRBV6-5|NA|TRBJ1-2|NA
CASKGGGRGYTF
TGTGCCAGCAAAGGGGGGGGACGTGGCTACACCTTC
>TRBV7-2|NA|TRBJ2-7|TRBD1
CASSLASGTGQYEQYF
TGTGCCAGCAGCTTAGCATCCGGGACAGGACAATACGAGCAGTACTTC
>TRBV25-1|NA|TRBJ2-1|TRBD2
CASLGLGGRRYEQFF
TGTGCCAGCTTAGGCCTCGGCGGGAGGAGGTATGAGCAGTTCTTC
>TRBV5-1|NA|TRBJ2-7|TRBD2
CASSLDLAGSGGRAYEQYF
TGCGCCAGCAGCTTGGATTTGGCAGGTTCGGGCGGGAGGGCCTACGAGCAGTACTTC
>TRBV7-8|few|TRBJ1-6|TRBD1
CASSLAAGTGYSPLHF
TGTGCCAGCAGCTTAGCCGCCGGGACAGGGTATTCACCCCTCCACTTT
>TRBV19|NA|TRBJ1-5|NA
CASRGRNSNQPQHF
TGTGCCAGTCGCGGGAGGAATAGCAATCAGCCCCAGCATTTT
>TRBV10-2|NA|TRBJ1-1|NA
CASSESGTWGGAFF
TGCGCCAGCAGTGAGTCTGGAACTTGGGGAGGAGCTTTCTTT
>TRBV4-1|NA|TRBJ2-4|TRBD1
CASSRPGQGAKNIQYF
TGCGCCAGCAGCCGCCCGGGACAGGGGGCCAAAAACATTCAGTACTTC
>TRBV5-1|NA|TRBJ1-2|TRBD1
CASSPTGGEGYTF
TGCGCCAGCAGCCCGACAGGGGGTGAGGGCTACACCTTC
>TRBV21-1|NA|TRBJ2-3|NA
CASSNPRLAPKVADTQYF
TGTGCCAGCAGCAATCCTCGACTAGCCCCCAAGGTAGCAGATACGCAGTATTTT
>TRBV28|NA|TRBJ2-3|TRBD1
CASVGSGTASTDTQYF
TGTGCCAGCGTGGGTTCCGGGACAGCAAGCACAGATACGCAGTATTTT
>TRBV5-1|NA|TRBJ1-5|TRBD1
CASSLITGDGQPQHF
TGCGCCAGCAGCCTAATAACAGGGGATGGTCAGCCCCAGCATTTT
>TRBV11-3|NA|TRBJ2-7|TRBD2
CASSPGRLAGPYEQYF
TGTGCCAGCAGCCCCGGCCGGCTAGCGGGTCCGTACGAGCAGTACTTC
>TRBV6-6|NA|TRBJ2-3|TRBD2
CASTRGGGRWADTQYF
TGTGCCAGCACCCGGGGGGGCGGGAGATGGGCAGATACGCAGTATTTT
>TRBV2|NA|TRBJ2-1|TRBD2
CASSEAGTRNNEQFF
TGTGCCAGCAGTGAAGCTGGGACTAGAAACAATGAGCAGTTCTTC
>TRBV7-2|NA|TRBJ2-3|NA
CASSLAGPGSTDTQYF
TGTGCCAGCAGCTTAGCGGGTCCAGGAAGCACAGATACGCAGTATTTT
>TRBV11-3|NA|TRBJ1-5|TRBD1
CASSLAPDRGQGGNQPQHF
TGTGCCAGCAGCTTAGCCCCGGACAGGGGGCAGGGGGGCAATCAGCCCCAGCATTTT
>TRBV7-2|NA|TRBJ2-3|NA
CALGRYRADTQYF
TGTGCCTTGGGGCGGTATAGGGCAGATACGCAGTATTTT
>TRBV19|NA|TRBJ2-1|TRBD2
CASSKKTSGRGDNEQFF
TGTGCCAGTAGTAAAAAGACTAGCGGGAGAGGGGACAATGAGCAGTTCTTC
>TRBV6-1|NA|TRBJ1-1|NA
CASSELGDTEAFF
TGTGCCAGCAGTGAATTAGGGGACACTGAAGCTTTCTTT
>TRBV7-9|NA|TRBJ2-7|TRBD2
CASSLGPGLAAYEQYF
TGTGCCAGCAGCTTAGGACCGGGGCTAGCGGCCTACGAGCAGTACTTC
>TRBV5-1|NA|TRBJ2-7|NA
CASSLSPGNSYEQYF
TGCGCCAGCAGCTTGTCTCCAGGGAACTCCTACGAGCAGTACTTC
>TRBV27|NA|TRBJ2-5|NA
CASSYDGQQTQYF
TGTGCCAGCAGTTATGACGGACAACAGACCCAGTACTTC
>TRBV11-2|NA|TRBJ2-2|NA
CASTYLGEVGELFF
TGTGCCAGCACTTATTTAGGGGAGGTCGGGGAGCTGTTTTTT
>TRBV21-1|NA|TRBJ1-2|NA
CASSNDPRDRAYGYTF
TGTGCCAGCAGTAATGACCCGCGGGACAGGGCCTATGGCTACACCTTC
>TRBV27|NA|TRBJ1-2|NA
CASSLRGTGYTF
TGTGCCAGCAGTTTAAGGGGCACTGGCTACACCTTC
>TRBV4-2|once|TRBJ2-7|TRBD2
CASSLGRGDYEQYF
TGTGCCAGCAGCCTCGGACGGGGGGACTACGAGCAGTACTTC
>TRBV2|NA|TRBJ2-1|NA
CASSQWRQGPAGDEQFF
TGTGCCAGCAGCCAGTGGCGTCAGGGGCCCGCGGGCGATGAGCAGTTCTTC
>TRBV7-3|NA|TRBJ2-2|TRBD2
CASSLGASGSAGELFF
TGTGCCAGCAGCTTAGGAGCTAGCGGGAGCGCCGGGGAGCTGTTTTTT
>TRBV5-1|NA|TRBJ1-1|TRBD1
CASSPQGALTEAFF
TGCGCCAGCAGCCCGCAGGGGGCTCTCACTGAAGCTTTCTTT
>TRBV28|NA|TRBJ1-1|TRBD1
CASSLIGQGTEAFF
TGTGCCAGCAGTTTAATCGGACAGGGCACTGAAGCTTTCTTT
>TRBV30|NA|TRBJ2-1|TRBD1
CAWTDGQGAQDEQFF
TGTGCCTGGACTGATGGACAGGGGGCGCAGGATGAGCAGTTCTTC
>TRBV5-4|NA|TRBJ2-5|TRBD2
CASSSTSGRTYQETQYF
TGTGCCAGCAGTTCGACTAGCGGGAGGACGTACCAAGAGACCCAGTACTTC
>TRBV5-6|NA|TRBJ2-1|NA
CASSAALITGEQFF
TGTGCCAGCTCTGCGGCCCTTATTACGGGTGAGCAGTTCTTC
>TRBV5-1|NA|TRBJ2-1|TRBD2
CASSLLAGGSYNEQFF
TGCGCCAGCAGTCTTTTAGCGGGAGGCTCCTACAATGAGCAGTTCTTC